A selection of T cell receptor beta chains follows, all from one sample in a study of shared clonotypes between healthy human individuals. Measured with immunoSEQ multiplex PCR; TCRdb has only the in-frame clones, and not every one. The repertoire holds under 850,000 clones, with about two thirds as singletons. The sample comprised memory CD4+ T cells sorted from blood. These receptors were collected from a woman aged 25 to 39 in good health. The CDR3 runs from the conserved cysteine through the conserved F or W. Each record gives: D gene, clone size, J gene, CDR3 length, V gene, CDR3 protein, CDR3 DNA. A D gene is named only where the DNA matches it firmly. Only part of the rows carry a size: once, few, many, or a class if the clone is expanded.

D gene: NA; clone size: NA; J gene: TRBJ1-4; CDR3 length: 15; V gene: TRBV15; CDR3 protein: CATSRERGRDEKLFF; CDR3 DNA: TGTGCCACCAGCAGAGAGCGGGGGCGGGATGAAAAACTGTTTTTT
D gene: NA; clone size: few; J gene: TRBJ2-7; CDR3 length: 14; V gene: TRBV5-4; CDR3 protein: CASSLGGSPYEQYF; CDR3 DNA: TGTGCCAGCAGCTTGGGAGGGTCCCCCTACGAGCAGTACTTC
D gene: NA; clone size: NA; J gene: TRBJ1-1; CDR3 length: 15; V gene: TRBV18; CDR3 protein: CASSRTKGGDTEAFF; CDR3 DNA: TGTGCCAGCTCACGAACCAAGGGGGGGGACACTGAAGCTTTCTTT
D gene: TRBD2; clone size: NA; J gene: TRBJ2-3; CDR3 length: 16; V gene: TRBV11-2; CDR3 protein: CASSPLGLAATDTQYF; CDR3 DNA: TGTGCCAGCAGCCCCCTCGGACTAGCGGCCACAGATACGCAGTATTTT
D gene: NA; clone size: few; J gene: TRBJ1-2; CDR3 length: 14; V gene: TRBV6-4; CDR3 protein: CASSDGSRALGYTF; CDR3 DNA: TGTGCCAGCAGTGACGGGTCAAGGGCCCTCGGCTACACCTTC
D gene: NA; clone size: few; J gene: TRBJ2-2; CDR3 length: 14; V gene: TRBV6-5; CDR3 protein: CASRSGTNTGELFF; CDR3 DNA: TGTGCCAGCAGGTCCGGGACTAACACCGGGGAGCTGTTTTTT
D gene: TRBD1; clone size: NA; J gene: TRBJ1-4; CDR3 length: 18; V gene: TRBV7-9; CDR3 protein: CASSKTRVGQGALEKLFF; CDR3 DNA: TGTGCCAGCAGCAAAACTAGGGTGGGCCAGGGGGCCTTGGAAAAACTGTTTTTT
D gene: NA; clone size: NA; J gene: TRBJ2-7; CDR3 length: 12; V gene: TRBV5-8; CDR3 protein: CASSPTSYEQYF; CDR3 DNA: TGTGCCAGCAGCCCTACTAGCTACGAGCAGTACTTC
D gene: NA; clone size: NA; J gene: TRBJ1-2; CDR3 length: 12; V gene: TRBV28; CDR3 protein: CASYLAPKSYTF; CDR3 DNA: TGTGCCAGCTACTTGGCTCCTAAGAGCTACACCTTC
D gene: NA; clone size: NA; J gene: TRBJ2-1; CDR3 length: 13; V gene: TRBV11-2; CDR3 protein: CASSFGNYNEQFF; CDR3 DNA: TGTGCCAGCAGCTTTGGCAACTACAATGAGCAGTTCTTC
D gene: TRBD2; clone size: NA; J gene: TRBJ2-5; CDR3 length: 14; V gene: TRBV6-5; CDR3 protein: CASSRSGRGLTQYF; CDR3 DNA: TGTGCCAGCAGCCGTAGCGGGAGAGGGTTGACCCAGTACTTC
D gene: TRBD2; clone size: few; J gene: TRBJ2-1; CDR3 length: 15; V gene: TRBV10-1; CDR3 protein: CASSSGLAGDNEQFF; CDR3 DNA: TGCGCCAGCAGCAGCGGACTAGCGGGCGACAATGAGCAGTTCTTC
D gene: NA; clone size: NA; J gene: TRBJ2-6; CDR3 length: 16; V gene: TRBV7-8; CDR3 protein: CASSLNSASGANVLTF; CDR3 DNA: TGTGCCAGCAGCTTAAACAGCGCGTCTGGGGCCAACGTCCTGACTTTC
D gene: TRBD2; clone size: NA; J gene: TRBJ2-3; CDR3 length: 16; V gene: TRBV2; CDR3 protein: CASSVVAGEPTDTQYF; CDR3 DNA: TGTGCCAGCAGTGTGGTAGCGGGAGAACCGACAGATACGCAGTATTTT
D gene: NA; clone size: NA; J gene: TRBJ2-7; CDR3 length: 12; V gene: TRBV7-2; CDR3 protein: CASSLVGPEQYF; CDR3 DNA: TGTGCCAGCAGCTTAGTTGGTCCCGAGCAGTACTTC
D gene: NA; clone size: few; J gene: TRBJ1-1; CDR3 length: 11; V gene: TRBV20-1; CDR3 protein: CSADTEWSAFF; CDR3 DNA: TGCAGTGCAGACACGGAGTGGTCAGCTTTCTTT
D gene: TRBD1; clone size: NA; J gene: TRBJ1-4; CDR3 length: 16; V gene: TRBV5-1; CDR3 protein: CASSPEGAGYNEKLFF; CDR3 DNA: TGCGCCAGCAGCCCTGAGGGGGCCGGCTATAATGAAAAACTGTTTTTT
D gene: TRBD2; clone size: NA; J gene: TRBJ2-2; CDR3 length: 18; V gene: TRBV4-1; CDR3 protein: CASSQEWWREFTTGELFF; CDR3 DNA: TGCGCCAGCAGCCAAGAATGGTGGCGGGAGTTTACAACCGGGGAGCTGTTTTTT
D gene: NA; clone size: once; J gene: TRBJ1-2; CDR3 length: 13; V gene: TRBV5-1; CDR3 protein: CASSRGANYGYTF; CDR3 DNA: TGCGCCAGCAGCAGAGGGGCGAACTATGGCTACACCTTC
D gene: NA; clone size: NA; J gene: TRBJ2-1; CDR3 length: 13; V gene: TRBV4-1; CDR3 protein: CASSQGLRGYKFF; CDR3 DNA: TGCGCCAGCAGCCAAGGGTTAAGGGGGTACAAGTTCTTC
D gene: NA; clone size: NA; J gene: TRBJ1-5; CDR3 length: 16; V gene: TRBV28; CDR3 protein: CASFRERVSYNQPQHF; CDR3 DNA: TGTGCCAGCTTTAGGGAGCGGGTCTCCTACAATCAGCCCCAGCATTTT
D gene: TRBD2; clone size: NA; J gene: TRBJ2-5; CDR3 length: 15; V gene: TRBV6-6; CDR3 protein: CASSTPSGSGETQYF; CDR3 DNA: TGTGCCAGCAGTACCCCTAGCGGGAGCGGTGAGACCCAGTACTTC
D gene: NA; clone size: NA; J gene: TRBJ1-5; CDR3 length: 15; V gene: TRBV28; CDR3 protein: CASSLKGLTDQPQHF; CDR3 DNA: TGTGCCAGCAGTTTAAAGGGGTTAACGGATCAGCCCCAGCATTTT
D gene: TRBD2; clone size: NA; J gene: TRBJ2-7; CDR3 length: 17; V gene: TRBV30; CDR3 protein: CAWNPGRSRDPTYEQYF; CDR3 DNA: TGTGCCTGGAACCCCGGGAGGTCCCGAGATCCCACCTACGAGCAGTACTTC
D gene: NA; clone size: NA; J gene: TRBJ1-6; CDR3 length: 17; V gene: TRBV29-1; CDR3 protein: CSAANVPGGDEYSPLHF; CDR3 DNA: TGCAGCGCCGCGAACGTCCCCGGGGGCGACGAATATTCACCCCTCCACTTT
D gene: TRBD1; clone size: few; J gene: TRBJ1-1; CDR3 length: 15; V gene: TRBV5-1; CDR3 protein: CASSVTGGMNTEAFF; CDR3 DNA: TGCGCCAGCAGCGTGACAGGGGGCATGAACACTGAAGCTTTCTTT
D gene: TRBD2; clone size: NA; J gene: TRBJ2-3; CDR3 length: 16; V gene: TRBV13; CDR3 protein: CASSSAGGTSTDTQYF; CDR3 DNA: TGTGCCAGCAGCTCAGCGGGAGGGACTAGCACAGATACGCAGTATTTT
D gene: NA; clone size: NA; J gene: TRBJ2-3; CDR3 length: 16; V gene: TRBV4-1; CDR3 protein: CASSQLKRGSTDTQYF; CDR3 DNA: TGCGCCAGCAGCCAACTTAAGCGAGGGAGCACAGATACGCAGTATTTT
D gene: NA; clone size: NA; J gene: TRBJ1-5; CDR3 length: 13; V gene: TRBV2; CDR3 protein: CASSRTDNQPQHF; CDR3 DNA: TGTGCCAGCAGTCGGACAGACAATCAGCCCCAGCATTTT
D gene: TRBD1; clone size: NA; J gene: TRBJ2-6; CDR3 length: 16; V gene: TRBV30; CDR3 protein: CAWSGGQYSGANVLTF; CDR3 DNA: TGTGCCTGGAGTGGGGGACAGTACTCTGGGGCCAACGTCCTGACTTTC
D gene: NA; clone size: NA; J gene: TRBJ2-1; CDR3 length: 15; V gene: TRBV7-2; CDR3 protein: CASSLVGLARDEQFF; CDR3 DNA: TGTGCCAGCAGCTTAGTGGGCCTAGCCAGGGATGAGCAGTTCTTC
D gene: NA; clone size: many; J gene: TRBJ2-1; CDR3 length: 14; V gene: TRBV29-1; CDR3 protein: CSVNRGGAGVEQFF; CDR3 DNA: TGCAGCGTAAACAGGGGCGGAGCGGGAGTTGAGCAGTTCTTC
D gene: TRBD1; clone size: NA; J gene: TRBJ2-7; CDR3 length: 14; V gene: TRBV6-6; CDR3 protein: CASSYRGMEYEQYF; CDR3 DNA: TGTGCCAGCAGCTACAGGGGCATGGAGTACGAGCAGTACTTC
D gene: NA; clone size: NA; J gene: TRBJ2-3; CDR3 length: 15; V gene: TRBV19; CDR3 protein: CASSIVGGWTDTQYF; CDR3 DNA: TGTGCCAGTAGTATAGTTGGCGGGTGGACAGATACGCAGTATTTT
D gene: TRBD1; clone size: once; J gene: TRBJ2-1; CDR3 length: 16; V gene: TRBV28; CDR3 protein: CASSSLGQSHRNEQFF; CDR3 DNA: TGTGCCAGCAGTTCCTTGGGACAGTCCCACAGGAATGAGCAGTTCTTC
D gene: TRBD1; clone size: NA; J gene: TRBJ2-7; CDR3 length: 14; V gene: TRBV29-1; CDR3 protein: CSVVGQGHSYEQYF; CDR3 DNA: TGCAGCGTCGTTGGACAGGGACACTCCTACGAGCAGTACTTC
D gene: NA; clone size: NA; J gene: TRBJ2-3; CDR3 length: 15; V gene: TRBV18; CDR3 protein: CASSALASSTDTQYF; CDR3 DNA: TGTGCCAGCTCAGCTTTAGCGAGCAGCACAGATACGCAGTATTTT
D gene: TRBD1; clone size: few; J gene: TRBJ2-7; CDR3 length: 16; V gene: TRBV11-3; CDR3 protein: CASSLGPGGGSYEQYF; CDR3 DNA: TGTGCCAGCAGCTTAGGGCCAGGGGGCGGATCCTACGAGCAGTACTTC
D gene: TRBD1; clone size: few; J gene: TRBJ1-2; CDR3 length: 15; V gene: TRBV5-1; CDR3 protein: CASSPGGQGRIGYTF; CDR3 DNA: TGCGCCAGCAGCCCGGGGGGACAGGGAAGAATTGGCTACACCTTC
D gene: TRBD1; clone size: NA; J gene: TRBJ1-1; CDR3 length: 17; V gene: TRBV28; CDR3 protein: CASSSGGFGQGRSEAFF; CDR3 DNA: TGTGCCAGCAGCTCAGGGGGCTTCGGACAGGGCCGCTCTGAAGCTTTCTTT
D gene: TRBD1; clone size: NA; J gene: TRBJ2-5; CDR3 length: 15; V gene: TRBV7-9; CDR3 protein: CASSLEGTGQETQYF; CDR3 DNA: TGTGCCAGCAGCTTAGAGGGGACAGGCCAAGAGACCCAGTACTTC
D gene: NA; clone size: NA; J gene: TRBJ1-2; CDR3 length: 14; V gene: TRBV19; CDR3 protein: CASSMGVEDYGYTF; CDR3 DNA: TGTGCCAGTAGTATGGGGGTAGAGGACTATGGCTACACCTTC
D gene: NA; clone size: NA; J gene: TRBJ1-1; CDR3 length: 14; V gene: TRBV28; CDR3 protein: CASSWGIRRTEAFF; CDR3 DNA: TGTGCCAGCAGTTGGGGAATACGACGGACTGAAGCTTTCTTT